A selection of T cell receptor beta chains follows, all from one sample in a study of T cells in tumors after PD-1 blockade. The table came from immunoSEQ multiplex PCR; TCRdb's copy has only in-frame clones and leaves some out. The sample has approximately 34,000 clones, roughly 73% seen once. Material: PBMCs, obtained after anti-PD-1 treatment. The receptors come from a human donor with basal cell carcinoma. CDR3s include the opening cysteine and the closing phenylalanine or tryptophan. D genes are given only for firm matches. Only some rows state a clone size, as once, few, many or a class for expanded clones.

J gene,clone size,V gene,D gene,CDR3 protein,CDR3 DNA
TRBJ1-5,NA,TRBV10-1,NA,CASSEGWAFSNQPQHF,TGCGCCAGCAGTGAGGGCTGGGCGTTTAGCAATCAGCCCCAGCATTTT
TRBJ2-7,NA,TRBV3-1/TRBV3-2,NA,CATSPGTGGRAGEQYF,TGTGCCACCAGCCCGGGGACCGGGGGGCGGGCGGGGGAGCAGTACTTC
TRBJ2-7,many,TRBV14,NA,CASSQEQRLFLYEQYF,TGTGCCAGCAGCCAAGAGCAGCGTCTATTCCTCTACGAGCAGTACTTC
TRBJ2-7,few,TRBV2,TRBD1,CASSDLDRGRDEQYF,TGTGCCAGCAGCGACCTCGACAGGGGGCGGGACGAGCAGTACTTC
TRBJ1-2,NA,TRBV7-9,NA,CASSTSQGYGYTF,TGTGCCAGCAGCACCAGCCAGGGTTATGGCTACACCTTC
TRBJ2-5,once,TRBV28,NA,CASSLVRGTQYF,TGTGCCAGCAGTTTAGTAAGGGGGACCCAGTACTTC
TRBJ2-6,NA,TRBV19,NA,CASSLGLGAGANVLTF,TGTGCCAGTAGTTTAGGACTTGGGGCTGGGGCCAACGTCCTGACTTTC
TRBJ2-1,NA,TRBV9,NA,CASSAEGLDNEQFF,TGTGCCAGCAGCGCCGAGGGCTTGGACAATGAGCAGTTCTTC
TRBJ1-1,NA,TRBV4-2,NA,CASSQGGGVTEAFF,TGTGCCAGCAGCCAGGGAGGAGGGGTCACTGAAGCTTTCTTT
TRBJ1-2,few,TRBV4-3,NA,CASSQDIGANYGYTF,TGCGCCAGCAGCCAAGATATCGGAGCTAACTATGGCTACACCTTC
TRBJ2-5,NA,TRBV5-1,TRBD2,CASKGLAGGQETQYF,TGCGCCAGCAAGGGACTAGCGGGGGGTCAAGAGACCCAGTACTTC
TRBJ2-3,NA,TRBV6-6,NA,CAIGQYSDTQYF,TGTGCCATCGGACAATATTCAGATACGCAGTATTTT
TRBJ2-3,NA,TRBV7-9,TRBD2,CASSSQASGSPYSTDTQYF,TGTGCCAGCAGCTCCCAGGCTAGCGGGAGCCCCTATAGCACAGATACGCAGTATTTT
TRBJ1-1,once,TRBV4-1,NA,CASSQTVMNTEAFF,TGCGCCAGCAGCCAAACAGTCATGAACACTGAAGCTTTCTTT
TRBJ2-7,NA,TRBV7-2,NA,CASSSNGAGLWGEQYF,TGTGCCAGCAGTTCCAACGGGGCTGGACTTTGGGGGGAGCAGTACTTC
TRBJ1-2,NA,TRBV25-1,NA,CASSDSVLRGYTF,TGTGCCAGCAGTGACAGTGTTCTGAGGGGCTACACCTTC
TRBJ2-3,NA,TRBV28,TRBD2,CASTLLGTSGRDWSTDTQYF,TGTGCCAGCACCTTACTCGGGACTAGCGGGAGGGATTGGAGCACAGATACGCAGTATTTT
TRBJ1-1,NA,TRBV4-3,NA,CASSQDTGRRTEAFF,TGCGCCAGCAGCCAAGATACAGGGAGGCGCACTGAAGCTTTCTTT
TRBJ1-5,few,TRBV3-1/TRBV3-2,TRBD1,CASSLRGTGDQPQHF,TGTGCCAGCAGCCTCCGAGGGACAGGTGATCAGCCCCAGCATTTT
TRBJ1-1,NA,TRBV19,TRBD1,CASTPLRGRMNTEAFF,TGTGCCAGTACACCCCTTAGGGGGCGGATGAACACTGAAGCTTTCTTT
TRBJ2-7,few,TRBV28,TRBD2,CASSFRAGAQYF,TGTGCCAGCAGTTTTCGGGCGGGAGCGCAGTACTTC
TRBJ1-6,NA,TRBV7-9,NA,CASSLAGPHSPLHF,TGTGCCAGCAGCTTAGCGGGTCCCCATTCACCCCTCCACTTT
TRBJ2-5,NA,TRBV4-1,NA,CASSQDFEGQETQYF,TGCGCCAGCAGCCAAGATTTCGAGGGGCAAGAGACCCAGTACTTC
TRBJ2-1,once,TRBV24-1,NA,CATRAASGRSEFF,TGTGCCACCAGAGCAGCTTCCGGCCGCAGTGAGTTCTTC
TRBJ1-2,NA,TRBV30,NA,CAWSSRAGNYGYTF,TGTGCCTGGAGTTCCAGGGCAGGGAACTATGGCTACACCTTC
TRBJ2-7,NA,TRBV28,NA,CASTQGTYEQYF,TGTGCCAGCACTCAGGGAACCTACGAGCAGTACTTC
TRBJ2-5,NA,TRBV28,TRBD1,CASSSPGQGRETQYF,TGTGCCAGCAGTTCCCCCGGACAGGGGAGGGAGACCCAGTACTTC
TRBJ1-6,NA,TRBV7-2,NA,CASSLIGRDSPLHF,TGTGCCAGCAGCTTAATTGGGAGGGACTCACCCCTCCACTTT
TRBJ2-1,NA,TRBV14,TRBD2,CASSQQAAGRAPNEQFF,TGTGCCAGCAGCCAACAGGCGGCCGGGAGGGCCCCCAATGAGCAGTTCTTC
TRBJ2-1,NA,TRBV9,TRBD2,CASSPRGVAGGRYNEQFF,TGTGCCAGCAGCCCGCGAGGCGTAGCGGGGGGCAGGTACAATGAGCAGTTCTTC
TRBJ2-3,NA,TRBV2,TRBD2,CASSGVAGYVTQYF,TGTGCCAGCAGTGGGGTAGCGGGGTATGTAACGCAGTATTTT
TRBJ1-1,NA,TRBV29-1,TRBD1,CSVETDRVSEAFF,TGCAGCGTTGAAACGGACAGGGTGTCTGAAGCTTTCTTT
TRBJ2-5,NA,TRBV3-1/TRBV3-2,TRBD2,CASSLRGGGPKEETQYF,TGTGCCAGCAGCCTCCGGGGGGGTGGCCCTAAGGAGGAGACCCAGTACTTC
TRBJ2-7,NA,TRBV14,NA,CASSQVRGNEQYF,TGTGCCAGCAGCCAGGTTCGCGGGAACGAGCAGTACTTC
TRBJ2-7,NA,TRBV5-1,TRBD2,CASSQTSGNYEQYF,TGCGCCAGCAGCCAGACTAGCGGGAACTACGAGCAGTACTTC
TRBJ2-2,NA,TRBV7-8,TRBD1,CASSSRTGRTGELFF,TGTGCCAGCAGCTCGAGGACAGGGAGGACCGGGGAGCTGTTTTTT
TRBJ1-5,NA,TRBV6-5,TRBD1,CASSLGQGFRQPQHF,TGTGCCAGCAGCCTCGGACAGGGTTTTCGTCAGCCCCAGCATTTT
TRBJ2-1,NA,TRBV2,NA,CASSEALRYNEQFF,TGTGCCAGCAGTGAAGCGCTACGGTACAATGAGCAGTTCTTC
TRBJ2-5,NA,TRBV7-8,TRBD1,CASSPLATGGRETQYF,TGTGCCAGCAGCCCTCTAGCGACAGGGGGCAGGGAGACCCAGTACTTC
TRBJ2-1,NA,TRBV2,NA,CASSWTNVENEQFF,TGTGCCAGCAGTTGGACAAACGTGGAAAATGAGCAGTTCTTC
TRBJ1-3,NA,TRBV3-1/TRBV3-2,NA,CASSLPGNTIYF,TGTGCCAGCAGCCTCCCTGGAAACACCATATATTTT
TRBJ2-4,NA,TRBV11-3,NA,CASSLQLAVRTPAKNIQYF,TGTGCCAGCAGCTTACAGTTAGCGGTGCGGACTCCAGCCAAAAACATTCAGTACTTC
TRBJ1-5,NA,TRBV27,NA,CASSFVGQNQPQHF,TGTGCCAGCAGTTTTGTTGGACAGAATCAGCCCCAGCATTTT
TRBJ2-5,NA,TRBV7-2,TRBD2,CASSSFAGVGETQYF,TGTGCCAGCAGCTCCTTTGCGGGAGTAGGTGAGACCCAGTACTTC
TRBJ2-3,NA,TRBV7-6,TRBD2,CASSGGGAEDTQYF,TGTGCCAGCAGCGGCGGGGGGGCTGAAGATACGCAGTATTTT
TRBJ1-2,few,TRBV7-9,TRBD1,CASSSLNRGRGYTF,TGTGCCAGCAGCTCCCTTAACAGGGGACGAGGCTACACCTTC
TRBJ1-1,NA,TRBV18,NA,CASSSESTLNTEAFF,TGTGCCAGCTCATCAGAATCGACCTTGAACACTGAAGCTTTCTTT
TRBJ2-7,once,TRBV23-1,NA,CASSQSLGEAPKNYEQYF,TGCGCCAGCAGTCAATCGTTAGGGGAGGCCCCTAAAAACTACGAGCAGTACTTC
TRBJ1-6,NA,TRBV12-1,NA,CASLLSGGSSPLHF,TGTGCCAGCCTACTTTCGGGGGGAAGTTCACCCCTCCACTTT
TRBJ1-4,few,TRBV18,NA,CASSVLQGEKLFF,TGTGCCAGCTCAGTTCTCCAGGGGGAAAAACTGTTTTTT
TRBJ1-2,NA,TRBV9,NA,CASSGPNGYTF,TGTGCCAGCAGCGGACCAAATGGCTACACCTTC
TRBJ1-1,NA,TRBV29-1,NA,CSVEDPGRASSTEAFF,TGCAGCGTTGAAGATCCCGGGCGCGCTTCGTCTACTGAAGCTTTCTTT
TRBJ1-2,many,TRBV7-2,NA,CASSNRTSYGYTF,TGTGCCAGCAGCAACAGGACATCCTATGGCTACACCTTC